This paragraph covers one TCR beta chain sequence. The CDR3 loop spans 16 amino acids. V shed 5 bases and J 1 base; nucleotides not matched to a gene: 9. The V gene's germline CDR1 is LNHDA and CDR2 SQIVND (reference sequence). Some clones are missing from TCRdb's copy, which holds only in-frame ones; the method was immunoSEQ multiplex PCR. Of just under 300,000 clones listed, around 87% are singletons. This record belongs to a study of blood T cell repertoires in COVID-19. The sample comprised peripheral blood. The clonotype originates from a man aged 70-80 years with acute or convalescent COVID-19. The chain combines TRBV19 with TRBJ1-1; 8 nucleotides match TRBD1. This chain's CDR3 is CASSADPRGPNTEAFF. As DNA, the CDR3 is TGTGCCAGTAGTGCTGACCCCAGGGGGCCGAACACTGAAGCTTTCTTT.